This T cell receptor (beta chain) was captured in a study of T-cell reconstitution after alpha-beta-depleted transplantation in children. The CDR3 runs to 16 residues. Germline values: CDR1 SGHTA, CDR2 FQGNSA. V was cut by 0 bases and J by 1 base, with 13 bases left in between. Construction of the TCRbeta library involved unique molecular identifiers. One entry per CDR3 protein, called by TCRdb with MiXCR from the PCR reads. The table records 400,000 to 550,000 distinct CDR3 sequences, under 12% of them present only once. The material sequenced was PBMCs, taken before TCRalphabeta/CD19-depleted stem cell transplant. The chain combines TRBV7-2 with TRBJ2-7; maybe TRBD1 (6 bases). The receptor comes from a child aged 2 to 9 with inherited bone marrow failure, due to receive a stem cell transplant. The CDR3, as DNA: TGTGCCAGCAGCTTAGCGGGACAACGGATGTCCTACGAGCAGTACTTC. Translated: CASSLAGQRMSYEQYF.